A selection of T cell receptor beta chains follows, all from one sample in a study of cytomegalovirus exposure and HLA in healthy donors. Measured with immunoSEQ multiplex PCR; TCRdb has only the in-frame clones, and not every one. The sample has about 44,000 clones; the top ten hold roughly 7.3%. The source material was PBMCs. These receptors came from a male donor in good health and CMV-seronegative. The CDR3 runs from the conserved cysteine through the conserved F or W. Fields, in order: D gene, CDR3 length, clone size, V gene, J gene, CDR3 DNA, CDR3 protein. A D gene is named only where the DNA matches it firmly. Clone size appears in some rows only: once, few, many, or a class for an expanded clone.

d_call: .; cdr3_length: 15; clone_size: .; v_call: TRBV6-5; j_call: TRBJ1-2; cdr3_nt: TGTGCCAGCCTAGCCTCGGGACCGAGAGCGGGCGGCTACACCTTC; cdr3_aa: CASLASGPRAGGYTF
d_call: .; cdr3_length: 14; clone_size: .; v_call: TRBV18; j_call: TRBJ2-4; cdr3_nt: TGTGCCAGCTCACCGTCAGGGGCGACAAACATTCAGTACTTC; cdr3_aa: CASSPSGATNIQYF
d_call: .; cdr3_length: 15; clone_size: .; v_call: TRBV27; j_call: TRBJ1-4; cdr3_nt: TGTGCCAGCAGTAGGTTGGCGCTGGGAGGGGAAAAACTGTTTTTT; cdr3_aa: CASSRLALGGEKLFF
d_call: .; cdr3_length: 15; clone_size: .; v_call: TRBV19; j_call: TRBJ2-2; cdr3_nt: TGTGCCAGTAGTATAGCGGGAGTCCTCACCGGGGAGCTGTTTTTT; cdr3_aa: CASSIAGVLTGELFF
d_call: TRBD1; cdr3_length: 14; clone_size: .; v_call: TRBV6-4; j_call: TRBJ1-2; cdr3_nt: TGTGCCAGCAAGCGGGACAGGGAAAGCTATGGCTACACCTTC; cdr3_aa: CASKRDRESYGYTF
d_call: TRBD2; cdr3_length: 15; clone_size: .; v_call: TRBV6-4; j_call: TRBJ2-5; cdr3_nt: TGTGCCACCGACCGACTAGCGGGAGGCCCAGAGACCCAGTACTTC; cdr3_aa: CATDRLAGGPETQYF
d_call: .; cdr3_length: 15; clone_size: .; v_call: TRBV2; j_call: TRBJ1-4; cdr3_nt: TGTGCCAGCAGAGCGGCAGGGGCGAATAATGAAAAACTGTTTTTT; cdr3_aa: CASRAAGANNEKLFF
d_call: .; cdr3_length: 14; clone_size: .; v_call: TRBV6-5; j_call: TRBJ1-2; cdr3_nt: TGTGCCAGCACCTCATCGGGGGTTTCAGATGGCTACACCTTC; cdr3_aa: CASTSSGVSDGYTF
d_call: .; cdr3_length: 15; clone_size: .; v_call: TRBV7-2; j_call: TRBJ1-2; cdr3_nt: TGTGCCAGCAGCTTAGGGGGCACAGGTAACTATGGCTACACCTTC; cdr3_aa: CASSLGGTGNYGYTF
d_call: TRBD2; cdr3_length: 12; clone_size: .; v_call: TRBV10-3; j_call: TRBJ2-1; cdr3_nt: TGTGCCACCGGGACTAGCGGGAATGAGCAGTTCTTC; cdr3_aa: CATGTSGNEQFF
d_call: TRBD1; cdr3_length: 15; clone_size: .; v_call: TRBV10-3; j_call: TRBJ2-7; cdr3_nt: TGTGCCATCAGTGACTCCGGGACAGGGGGCTACGAGCAGTACTTC; cdr3_aa: CAISDSGTGGYEQYF
d_call: .; cdr3_length: 15; clone_size: .; v_call: TRBV7-9; j_call: TRBJ1-5; cdr3_nt: TGTGCCAGCAGCTTGGCAGGGGATAGCAATCAGCCCCAGCATTTT; cdr3_aa: CASSLAGDSNQPQHF
d_call: TRBD1; cdr3_length: 14; clone_size: .; v_call: TRBV6-5; j_call: TRBJ1-5; cdr3_nt: TGTGCCAGCAGTTACACAGGGGTCAATCAGCCCCAGCATTTT; cdr3_aa: CASSYTGVNQPQHF
d_call: .; cdr3_length: 15; clone_size: .; v_call: TRBV11-2; j_call: TRBJ1-2; cdr3_nt: TGTGCCAGCAGCTCGACGGGACGAGGGGGCTATGGCTACACCTTC; cdr3_aa: CASSSTGRGGYGYTF
d_call: .; cdr3_length: 15; clone_size: .; v_call: TRBV5-4; j_call: TRBJ2-3; cdr3_nt: TGTGCCAGCAGCCTCCGGGTGGAGGGCACAGATACGCAGTATTTT; cdr3_aa: CASSLRVEGTDTQYF
d_call: TRBD2; cdr3_length: 16; clone_size: .; v_call: TRBV5-6; j_call: TRBJ2-7; cdr3_nt: TGTGCCAGCAGCTGGGACCAGGGCGGGAGTCGCCACGAGCAGTACTTC; cdr3_aa: CASSWDQGGSRHEQYF
d_call: TRBD1; cdr3_length: 13; clone_size: .; v_call: TRBV29-1; j_call: TRBJ2-7; cdr3_nt: TGCAGCGTCCTAGGACAGGGAATCAACGAGCAGTACTTC; cdr3_aa: CSVLGQGINEQYF
d_call: TRBD2; cdr3_length: 16; clone_size: medium-sized; v_call: TRBV14; j_call: TRBJ2-1; cdr3_nt: TGTGCCAGCAGCCAAGAGTGGAGCGGGATCGGGAATGAGCAGTTCTTC; cdr3_aa: CASSQEWSGIGNEQFF
d_call: TRBD2; cdr3_length: 14; clone_size: .; v_call: TRBV19; j_call: TRBJ2-7; cdr3_nt: TGTGCCAGTAGGACTAGCGGGCTTTCCTACGAGCAGTACTTC; cdr3_aa: CASRTSGLSYEQYF
d_call: TRBD2; cdr3_length: 15; clone_size: .; v_call: TRBV4-3; j_call: TRBJ2-7; cdr3_nt: TGCGCCAGCAGCCAAGGTCCTAGCGGGTCCTACGAGCAGTACTTC; cdr3_aa: CASSQGPSGSYEQYF
d_call: .; cdr3_length: 13; clone_size: .; v_call: TRBV28; j_call: TRBJ2-7; cdr3_nt: TGTGCCAGCAGTTTACAGGACACCCACGAGCAGTACTTC; cdr3_aa: CASSLQDTHEQYF
d_call: .; cdr3_length: 14; clone_size: .; v_call: TRBV6-5; j_call: TRBJ1-1; cdr3_nt: TGTGCCAGCAGTACCCGGGGGAGGAACACTGAAGCTTTCTTT; cdr3_aa: CASSTRGRNTEAFF
d_call: .; cdr3_length: 14; clone_size: .; v_call: TRBV6-5; j_call: TRBJ2-5; cdr3_nt: TGTGCCAGCAGTATAGCGGATTCTCAAGAGACCCAGTACTTC; cdr3_aa: CASSIADSQETQYF
d_call: TRBD2; cdr3_length: 18; clone_size: .; v_call: TRBV4-3; j_call: TRBJ2-7; cdr3_nt: TGCGCCAGCAGCTTACAGGTGGGACTAGCGGGAGCCTCCTACGAGCAGTACTTC; cdr3_aa: CASSLQVGLAGASYEQYF
d_call: TRBD1; cdr3_length: 13; clone_size: .; v_call: TRBV19; j_call: TRBJ1-2; cdr3_nt: TGTGCCAGTACGCCAGGGGGAGGCAATGGCTACACCTTC; cdr3_aa: CASTPGGGNGYTF
d_call: .; cdr3_length: 15; clone_size: .; v_call: TRBV5-4; j_call: TRBJ2-5; cdr3_nt: TGTGCCAGCAGCTTGGCCGGAGGAAGGAAAGAGACCCAGTACTTC; cdr3_aa: CASSLAGGRKETQYF
d_call: .; cdr3_length: 13; clone_size: .; v_call: TRBV10-1; j_call: TRBJ1-5; cdr3_nt: TGCGCCAGCAGTTTTGCCCCGGGAGGGCCCCAGCATTTT; cdr3_aa: CASSFAPGGPQHF
d_call: TRBD1; cdr3_length: 14; clone_size: .; v_call: TRBV19; j_call: TRBJ1-4; cdr3_nt: TGTGCCAGTAGCTCCGGACAGGGGGGAGAAAAACTGTTTTTT; cdr3_aa: CASSSGQGGEKLFF
d_call: TRBD1; cdr3_length: 14; clone_size: .; v_call: TRBV6-5; j_call: TRBJ1-1; cdr3_nt: TGTGCCAGCAGCCGCCGGGACAGGAACACTGAAGCTTTCTTT; cdr3_aa: CASSRRDRNTEAFF
d_call: TRBD2; cdr3_length: 15; clone_size: .; v_call: TRBV7-3; j_call: TRBJ2-1; cdr3_nt: TGTGCCAGCAGCTTGGGACTAGCGGGGGGGTATGAGCAGTTCTTC; cdr3_aa: CASSLGLAGGYEQFF
d_call: .; cdr3_length: 15; clone_size: .; v_call: TRBV30; j_call: TRBJ2-3; cdr3_nt: TGTGCCTGGAGTGTACGACTAGGAGTCGCAGATACGCAGTATTTT; cdr3_aa: CAWSVRLGVADTQYF
d_call: TRBD1; cdr3_length: 17; clone_size: .; v_call: TRBV4-3; j_call: TRBJ2-2; cdr3_nt: TGCGCCAGCAGCCAATATCGTGGGGCAGGGGGCGGGGGGGAGCTGTTTTTT; cdr3_aa: CASSQYRGAGGGGELFF
d_call: TRBD1; cdr3_length: 13; clone_size: .; v_call: TRBV10-1; j_call: TRBJ1-2; cdr3_nt: TGCGCCAGCAGTCCCGACAGGGGAACTGGCTACACCTTC; cdr3_aa: CASSPDRGTGYTF
d_call: TRBD2; cdr3_length: 15; clone_size: .; v_call: TRBV6-6; j_call: TRBJ2-1; cdr3_nt: TGTGCCAGCAGCCTTCGGACTAGCGGTAACAATGAGCAGTTCTTC; cdr3_aa: CASSLRTSGNNEQFF
d_call: .; cdr3_length: 14; clone_size: .; v_call: TRBV5-1; j_call: TRBJ1-4; cdr3_nt: TGCGCCAGCAGGCGGGGCGTCTCTAATGAAAAACTGTTTTTT; cdr3_aa: CASRRGVSNEKLFF
d_call: TRBD2; cdr3_length: 15; clone_size: .; v_call: TRBV30; j_call: TRBJ2-1; cdr3_nt: TGTGCCTGGAGCCAGACTAGCGGAGCCTACAATGAGCAGTTCTTC; cdr3_aa: CAWSQTSGAYNEQFF
d_call: TRBD1; cdr3_length: 17; clone_size: .; v_call: TRBV15; j_call: TRBJ1-2; cdr3_nt: TGTGCCACCAGCAGGCGACAGGGTTTGACGACTTACTATGGCTACACCTTC; cdr3_aa: CATSRRQGLTTYYGYTF
d_call: TRBD2; cdr3_length: 18; clone_size: .; v_call: TRBV5-1; j_call: TRBJ2-1; cdr3_nt: TGCGCCAGCAGCTTGGAGGGACTAGCGGGAGGGGGAAACAATGAGCAGTTCTTC; cdr3_aa: CASSLEGLAGGGNNEQFF
d_call: .; cdr3_length: 15; clone_size: .; v_call: TRBV9; j_call: TRBJ2-1; cdr3_nt: TGTGCCAGCAGCGCGGACTACTCTTCCTACAATGAGCAGTTCTTC; cdr3_aa: CASSADYSSYNEQFF
d_call: .; cdr3_length: 15; clone_size: .; v_call: TRBV7-2; j_call: TRBJ2-7; cdr3_nt: TGTGCCAGCAGCCTAAGTAGAGGGGCGGGATACGAGCAGTACTTC; cdr3_aa: CASSLSRGAGYEQYF
d_call: .; cdr3_length: 16; clone_size: .; v_call: TRBV6-1; j_call: TRBJ2-3; cdr3_nt: TGTGCCAGCAGTGAACCCATAGCGGCTAGCACAGATACGCAGTATTTT; cdr3_aa: CASSEPIAASTDTQYF